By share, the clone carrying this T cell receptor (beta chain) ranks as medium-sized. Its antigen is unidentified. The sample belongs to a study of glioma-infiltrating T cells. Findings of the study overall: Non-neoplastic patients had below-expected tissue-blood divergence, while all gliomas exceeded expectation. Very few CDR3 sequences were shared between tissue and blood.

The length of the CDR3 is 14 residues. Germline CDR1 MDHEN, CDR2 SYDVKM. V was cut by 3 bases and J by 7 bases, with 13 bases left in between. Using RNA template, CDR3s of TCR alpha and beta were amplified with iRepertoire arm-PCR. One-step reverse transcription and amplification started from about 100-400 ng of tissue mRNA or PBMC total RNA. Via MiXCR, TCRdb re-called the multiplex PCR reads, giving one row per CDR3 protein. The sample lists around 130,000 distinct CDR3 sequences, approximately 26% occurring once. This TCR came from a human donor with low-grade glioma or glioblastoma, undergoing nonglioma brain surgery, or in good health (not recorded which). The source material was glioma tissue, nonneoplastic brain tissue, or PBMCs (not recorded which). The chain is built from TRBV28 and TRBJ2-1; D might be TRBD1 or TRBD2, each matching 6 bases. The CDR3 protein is CASSFGGHGNEQFF. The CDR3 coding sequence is TGTGCCAGCAGTTTTGGGGGGCATGGGAATGAGCAGTTCTTC.